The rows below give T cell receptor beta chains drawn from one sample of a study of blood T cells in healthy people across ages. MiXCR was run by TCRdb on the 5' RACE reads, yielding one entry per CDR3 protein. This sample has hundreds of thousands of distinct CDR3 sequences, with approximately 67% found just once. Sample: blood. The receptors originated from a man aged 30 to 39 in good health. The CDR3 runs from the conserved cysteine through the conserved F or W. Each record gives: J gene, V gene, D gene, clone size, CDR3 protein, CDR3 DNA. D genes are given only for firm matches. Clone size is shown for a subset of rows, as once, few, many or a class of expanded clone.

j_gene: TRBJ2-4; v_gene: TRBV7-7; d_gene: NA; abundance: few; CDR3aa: CASSSAGQPWEQYF; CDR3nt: TGTGCCAGCAGCTCCGCTGGACAGCCTTGGGAGCAGTACTTC
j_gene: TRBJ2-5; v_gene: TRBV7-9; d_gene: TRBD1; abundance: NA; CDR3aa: CASSLVVRRDRGLEQYF; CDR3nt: TGTGCCAGCAGCTTAGTAGTAAGACGGGACAGAGGATTGGAGCAGTACTTC
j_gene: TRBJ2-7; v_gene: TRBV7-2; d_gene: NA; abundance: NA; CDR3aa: CASSLELGNYEQYF; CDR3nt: TGTGCCAGCAGCTTAGAATTAGGGAACTACGAGCAGTACTTC
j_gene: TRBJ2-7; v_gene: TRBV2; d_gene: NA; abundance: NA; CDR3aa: CASSSGTDYPYEQYF; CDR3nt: TGTGCCAGCAGTTCCGGGACGGATTATCCCTACGAGCAGTACTTC
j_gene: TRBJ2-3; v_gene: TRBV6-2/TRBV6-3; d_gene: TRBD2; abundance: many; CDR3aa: CASRDGTSETDTQYF; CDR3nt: TGTGCCAGCAGGGACGGGACTAGCGAGACAGATACGCAGTATTTT
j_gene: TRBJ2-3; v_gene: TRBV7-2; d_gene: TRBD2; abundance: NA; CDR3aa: CASSPTSEISTDTQYF; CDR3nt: TGTGCCAGCAGCCCGACTAGCGAAATATCCACAGATACGCAGTATTTT
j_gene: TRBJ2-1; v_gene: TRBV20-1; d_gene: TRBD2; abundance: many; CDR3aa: CSARARTSGRNEQFF; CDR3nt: TGCAGTGCTAGAGCCCGGACTAGCGGGCGAAATGAGCAGTTCTTC
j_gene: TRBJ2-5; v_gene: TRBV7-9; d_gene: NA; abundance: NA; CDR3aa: CASSSRAPQETQYF; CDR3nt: TGTGCCAGCAGCTCCCGGGCCCCACAAGAGACCCAGTACTTC
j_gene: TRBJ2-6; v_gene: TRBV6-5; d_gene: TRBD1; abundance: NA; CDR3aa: CASSYSGTGATGANVLTF; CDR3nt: TGTGCCAGCAGTTACTCGGGGACAGGGGCTACCGGGGCCAACGTCCTGACTTTC
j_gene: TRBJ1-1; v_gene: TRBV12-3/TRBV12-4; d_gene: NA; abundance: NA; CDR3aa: CASTEPENTEAFF; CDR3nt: TGTGCCAGCACCGAACCCGAAAACACTGAAGCTTTCTTT
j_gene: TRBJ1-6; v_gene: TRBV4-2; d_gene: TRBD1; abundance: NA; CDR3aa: CASSQAGQLPYNSPLHF; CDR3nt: TGTGCCAGCAGCCAAGCGGGACAGCTTCCTTATAATTCACCCCTCCACTTT
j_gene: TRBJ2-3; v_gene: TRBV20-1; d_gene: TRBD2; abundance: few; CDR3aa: CSASRARGGITHYTQYF; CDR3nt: TGCAGTGCTAGTCGGGCGCGGGGGGGGATCACGCATTATACGCAGTATTTT
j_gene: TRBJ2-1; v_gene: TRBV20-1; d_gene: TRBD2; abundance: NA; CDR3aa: CSASKLAGASSYNEQFF; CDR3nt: TGCAGTGCTAGTAAACTAGCGGGGGCGAGCTCCTACAATGAGCAGTTCTTC
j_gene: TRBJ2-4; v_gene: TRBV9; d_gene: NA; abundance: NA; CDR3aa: CASSVGPDSDYGQYF; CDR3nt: TGTGCCAGCAGCGTAGGGCCCGATTCGGACTACGGGCAGTACTTC
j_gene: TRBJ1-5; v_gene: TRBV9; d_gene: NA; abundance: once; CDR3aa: CASSPSGASNQPQHF; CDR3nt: TGTGCCAGCAGCCCTTCAGGGGCCAGCAATCAGCCCCAGCATTTT